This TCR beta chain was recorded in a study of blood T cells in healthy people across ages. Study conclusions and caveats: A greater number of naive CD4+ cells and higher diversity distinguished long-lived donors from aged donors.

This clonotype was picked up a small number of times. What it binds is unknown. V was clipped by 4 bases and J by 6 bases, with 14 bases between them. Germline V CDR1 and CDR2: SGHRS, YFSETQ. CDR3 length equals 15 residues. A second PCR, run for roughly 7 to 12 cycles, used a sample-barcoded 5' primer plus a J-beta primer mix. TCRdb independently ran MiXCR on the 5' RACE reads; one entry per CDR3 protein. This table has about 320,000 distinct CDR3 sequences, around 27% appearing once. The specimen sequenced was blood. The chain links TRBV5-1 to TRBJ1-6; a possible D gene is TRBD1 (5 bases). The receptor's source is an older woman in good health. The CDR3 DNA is TGCGCCAGCAGCAGCTCGACAGTGGGTAATTCACCCCTCCACTTT. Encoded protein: CASSSSTVGNSPLHF.